The T cell receptor (beta chain) under discussion was sequenced for a study of blood T cell repertoires in COVID-19 (dated by TCRdb to 2018 to 2021). The study in broad terms: Samples from collaborators originated in the United States, Italy and Spain and spanned both the acute and convalescent phases of COVID-19. The prospective study material was composed of cDNA or gDNA derived from T cells, B-cell-depleted T cells, or PBMCs. Subjects who had been exposed to COVID-19, were actively infected with it, or had recovered from it provided the deeply sampled blood TCRbeta repertoires that made up the dataset. A freely available public database, intended as a resource for researchers studying the immune response to SARS-CoV-2, is where the repertoires were released. Samples were obtained from the ongoing ImmuneRACE study (first 160 participants) and from roughly 1,300 subjects provided by 6 global collaborators. The sample metadata nearly always contained a de-identified subject ID, COVID-19 status, age in years and sex. HLA class I and class II types, where available, came from metadata supplied by the sample provider rather than from assay-based typing.

TCRbeta CDR3 regions were amplified from genomic DNA using the immunoSEQ Assay, a bias-controlled multiplex PCR. On the authors' methods: The number of nucleated cells in each sample was estimated from the amplification of reference gene primers within the assay. To quantify the absolute abundance of each unique TCRbeta CDR3 rearrangement, sequence reads were collapsed and filtered. Productive Simpson clonality was computed per sample as the square root of Simpson's diversity index over productive rearrangements. The table was pulled from immuneACCESS by TCRdb, which kept in-frame rearrangements only. Such tables lose some clones; where checked, under half of the loss comes from unresolved V genes, and the rest has no known cause. The V and J calls and the clone size are those of that table, but D and trimming were determined from the DNA. The sample table shows approximately 160,000 clones, and roughly four fifths are seen once. 15% to 20% of the sample goes to the ten largest clones.

The study at large found these results: The amount of clinical and demographic metadata varied by source and participant and was provided uncurated.

The collaborating institutions used their own protocols to collect whole blood in K2EDTA tubes. For TCRbeta analysis, collaborators shipped samples in one of three forms: frozen whole blood, isolated PBMCs, or DNA extracted from either of those sample types. Remarks on this clone: Its antigen is still unknown. Per-nucleotide qualities are absent, and no much larger clonotype sits a single base away.

From cysteine to phenylalanine, the CDR3 is 13 amino acids long. Only CDR3 DNA is held: 39 bases, read in frame from base 1. The CDR1 and CDR2 encoded by the germline V gene are SGHTA and FQGNSA. Cut back by 1 base and 2 bases, the V and J ends lie 6 bases apart. Recombination joined TRBV7-2 with TRBJ2-7, with an unclear D gene assignment. This TCR derives from a woman of 80 years or more with acute or convalescent COVID-19. The sample taken for sequencing was peripheral blood. The nucleotide sequence is given as TGTGCCAGCAGCTTAGTTCCAACCTACGAGCAGTACTTC. The resulting protein is CASSLVPTYEQYF.